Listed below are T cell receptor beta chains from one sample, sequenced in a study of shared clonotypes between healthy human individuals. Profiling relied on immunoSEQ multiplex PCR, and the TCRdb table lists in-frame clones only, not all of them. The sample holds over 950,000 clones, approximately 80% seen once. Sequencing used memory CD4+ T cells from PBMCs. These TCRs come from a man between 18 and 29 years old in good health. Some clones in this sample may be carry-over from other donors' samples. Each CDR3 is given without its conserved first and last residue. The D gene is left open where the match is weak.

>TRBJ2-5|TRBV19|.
ASSSGGTVTETQY
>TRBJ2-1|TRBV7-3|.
ASSSSPGPYNEQF
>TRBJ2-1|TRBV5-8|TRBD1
ASSSGQSSYNEQF
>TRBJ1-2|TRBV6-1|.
ASKTGSHGHGYT
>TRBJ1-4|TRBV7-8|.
ASSLERGPSTNEKLF
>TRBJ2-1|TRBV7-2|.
ASSLASVDEQF
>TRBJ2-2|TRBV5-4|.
ASSRRPLVPNTGELF
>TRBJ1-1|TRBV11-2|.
ASSFLWGDTEAF
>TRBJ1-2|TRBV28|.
ASGGVSYGYT
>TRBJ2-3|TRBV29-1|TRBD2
SVGGGRSTDTQY
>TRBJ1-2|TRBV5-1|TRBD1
ASSLEGAPRNTNYGYT
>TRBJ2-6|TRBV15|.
ATSRGRLWSGANVLT
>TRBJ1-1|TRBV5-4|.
ASAFRAGGEAF
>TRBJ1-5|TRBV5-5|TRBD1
ASSPQTGFSNQPQH
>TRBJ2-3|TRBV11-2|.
ASNPSWRGPDTQY
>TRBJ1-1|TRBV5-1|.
ASNLGGMNTEAF
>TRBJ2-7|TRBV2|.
ASSTGISYEQY
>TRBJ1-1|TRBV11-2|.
ASSLKAGNAF
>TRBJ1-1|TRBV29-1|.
SVQPGGSEAF
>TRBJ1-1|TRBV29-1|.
SVLGELWNTEAF
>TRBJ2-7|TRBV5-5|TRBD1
ASSLGATGTYEQY
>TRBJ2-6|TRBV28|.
ASSLQPSGANVLT
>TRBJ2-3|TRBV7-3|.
ASSALGGADTQY
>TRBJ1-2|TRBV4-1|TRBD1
ASSPSQGPYGYT
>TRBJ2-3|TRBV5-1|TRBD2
ASSAGLAARTDTQY
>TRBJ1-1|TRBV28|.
ASSLPGLTEAF
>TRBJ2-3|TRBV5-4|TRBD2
ASSLLAGFTDTQY
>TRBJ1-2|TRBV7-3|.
ASSSGAGLGYT
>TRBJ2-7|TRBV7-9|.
ASSLRTDEQY
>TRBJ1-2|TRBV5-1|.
ASSFTGGGYT
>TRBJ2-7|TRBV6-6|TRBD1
ASSGRQGPKDEQY
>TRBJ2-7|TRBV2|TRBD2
ASSPAGGNYEQY
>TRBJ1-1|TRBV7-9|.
ASSFYANTEAF
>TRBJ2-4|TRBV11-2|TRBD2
ASSSVAGEPKNIQY
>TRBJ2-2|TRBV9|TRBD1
ASSRRGQDTGELF